Reported below is one T cell receptor (beta chain). The CDR3 is made up of 15 amino acids. V lost 4 bases and J 1 base, leaving 17 bases between the germline ends. Germline lookup yields CDR1 GTSNPN and CDR2 SVGIG (reference sequence). This record belongs to a study of PD-1 blockade in classical Hodgkin lymphoma. Time point in this sample: cycle 4 day 1 (C4D1), after about 6 weeks of nivolumab. Relapses following autologous stem cell transplantation were seen in all patients, with brentuximab vedotin exposure varying. Libraries were prepared by immunoSEQ multiplex PCR; TCRdb keeps only in-frame clonotypes and omits some of them. The sample holds approximately 30,000 clones, 72% seen once.

The chain couples TRBV30 to TRBJ2-7; tentative D call: TRBD2 (6 bases). This sequence originates from a human donor with classical Hodgkin lymphoma. The sequences come from peripheral blood mononuclear cells (PBMCs), collected before the fourth cycle of nivolumab. This CDR3 is CAWTKGGGNSYEQYF. The CDR3 DNA follows: TGTGCCTGGACCAAGGGAGGCGGGAATTCCTACGAGCAGTACTTC.